Below, one TCR beta chain is given with its context. The antigen is not known. The record originates from a study of human T cells and chemical hapten exposure. For the study at large: Diagnoses of alopecia areata, totalis or universalis occurred in mostly female patients. Overall study findings and caveats: High-frequency TCRs, those above 1 in 1000, stayed the same after DPC sensitization.

This sample's time point: pre-sensitization, week 0. Regarding treatment: therapeutic diphenylcyclopropenone sensitization with weekly scalp DPC. A single record per CDR3 protein comes from TCRdb applying MiXCR to the RACE reads. This table has about 380,000 distinct CDR3 sequences, approximately 5% appearing once. The germline V and J ends were trimmed by 8 bases and 1 base, with 8 bases remaining between them. CDR3 size: 12 residues. Germline V CDR1 and CDR2: SGHTA, FQGNSA. This chain links TRBV7-2 with TRBJ2-5; D unclear. The sequenced sample was whole blood, obtained in connection with sensitization to the hapten diphenylcyclopropenone (DPC). The source of this sequence is a woman between 45 and 60 years old with alopecia areata. Some clones in this sample may be carry-over from other donors' samples. The CDR3 reads CASGRPQETQYF. The DNA of the CDR3 is TGTGCCAGCGGAAGGCCCCAAGAGACCCAGTACTTC.